This T cell receptor (beta chain) was found in a study of control samples from healthy donors and cancer patients. Assay used: immunoSEQ multiplex PCR; TCRdb lists only in-frame clones, some missing. The sample lists 70,000 to 80,000 clones; 89% were seen once. Germline V gene lookup returns CDR1 SGHRS and CDR2 YFSETQ. Trimming shortened V by 5 bases and J by 5 bases, and 10 bases separated the two germline ends. CDR3 length equals 13 residues. The rearrangement links TRBV5-1 to TRBJ1-4; a possible D gene is TRBD1 (6 bases). The material sequenced was PBMCs. The source of this sequence is a woman aged 45-65 years with colorectal cancer. DNA of the CDR3: TGCGCCAGCAGTACAGGGACAAATGAAAAACTGTTTTTT. This encodes CASSTGTNEKLFF.